This T cell receptor beta chain was identified in a study of lymphopenia after photon versus proton radiotherapy (dated by TCRdb to the late 2010s). Looking at the study overall: In patients with gastrointestinal tumors who developed high-grade lymphopenia, the study compared the immunological effects of photon radiation therapy with those of proton radiation therapy. The cohort included approximately 22 patients with gastrointestinal tumors who developed lymphopenia after receiving either photon or proton therapy. The goal of the study was to describe how the two radiation modalities differ in their effects on the immune system. The study at large found these results: Across the cohort, among patients who died, a greater drop in TCR diversity after the nadir was inversely correlated with overall survival time. Once the lymphocyte count had reached its nadir, the repertoires of photon-treated patients showed oligoclonal expansion, particularly of CD8+ Temra cells, and this expansion drove the decline in diversity. Proton-treated patients stayed relatively stable during treatment, while photon-treated patients lost naive T cells and TCR diversity and gained effector/memory populations. The survival association was assessed only in patients who died, and better survival with proton therapy was presented by the authors as a possibility rather than a demonstrated result.

A word on this clone: The antigen it recognizes is unknown. No quality values exist for individual bases; no much larger clone is one base distant.

The receptor library was made with the immunoSEQ multiplex PCR assay. Deep sequencing of rearranged TCR beta loci, alongside multiparametric flow cytometry, was used to profile T cell repertoires. TCRdb holds this immuneACCESS table with in-frame rearrangements only. Some clones are missing; in checked studies, unresolved V genes explain under half, and the rest has no known cause. This sample lists over 10,000 clones; less than 90% were detected once. The ten largest make up roughly 3.5% of the sample. The germline V gene encodes CDR1 MNHEY and CDR2 SVGAGI. V lost 0 bases and J lost 3 bases; the stretch between them is 8 bases long. The CDR3, from cysteine to phenylalanine, totals 14 residues. The read is trimmed to its CDR3 DNA, 42 bases read in frame from base 1.

The chain is assembled from TRBV6-5 and TRBJ1-1; the D gene is possibly TRBD1, with 5 bases matching. This sequence was found in a man aged 60 to 69 with pancreatic cancer. Sequencing used peripheral blood, obtained from a patient treated with photon-based radiotherapy. The nucleotide sequence is given as TGTGCCAGCAGTTACTCTCCCAGGGACACTGAAGCTTTCTTT. Translated, this is CASSYSPRDTEAFF.